Ten or more counts support the clone carrying this TCR beta chain. The data derive from a study of blood T cells in healthy people across ages. Primers used in a second PCR of roughly 6 to 11 cycles were a sample-barcoded 5' primer and a J-beta primer mix. Each cDNA molecule carried a tag from a template-switch adaptor that contained 12 random nucleotides. TCRdb recomputed calls from the 5' RACE reads with MiXCR, one row per CDR3 protein. The sample lists roughly 680,000 distinct CDR3 sequences; 52% were seen once. CDR3 length equals 15 residues. V lost 5 bases and J 0 bases, leaving 14 bases between the germline ends. Germline V gene lookup returns CDR1 SGHVS and CDR2 FQNEAQ.

This clonotype was sampled from a woman older than 75 in good health. Sequenced input: blood. The chain links TRBV7-8 to TRBJ2-7; TRBD1 is a possible D gene (6 bases). The CDR3, as DNA: TGTGCCAGCAGCCTAAGGACAGAGAGCTCCTACGAGCAGTACTTC. It codes for CASSLRTESSYEQYF.